The clone carrying this TCR beta chain was detected many times. What it binds is unknown. TCRdb reprocessed the RT-PCR reads via MiXCR and lists one record per CDR3 protein. The sample lists some 600,000 distinct CDR3 sequences, 14% occurring once. These data belong to a study of response to subunit inactivated influenza vaccine. The CDR3 extends over 13 amino acids. The V gene's germline CDR1 is SGHTA and CDR2 FQGNSA. V was pared by 5 bases and J by 9 bases, with 14 bases between. General study results and limits: Authors suggested each seasonal influenza vaccination recruits few new T cells.

This receptor was obtained from a man in his forties or fifties who received an inactivated influenza vaccine. This material consisted of PBMCs from blood, taken 14 days before vaccination. The chain links TRBV7-2 to TRBJ2-1; possible D gene TRBD1, 6 bases. CDR3 protein: CASSLQDSGEQFF. DNA for the CDR3: TGTGCCAGCAGCCTCCAGGACAGCGGTGAGCAGTTCTTC.